The next 20 T cell receptor beta chains were all read from a single sample in a study of T cell clones after liver transplantation. Sequenced by immunoSEQ multiplex PCR; TCRdb stores in-frame clones only, minus some. Counted here are more than 70,000 clones, over 80% occurring once; the ten biggest clones make up over 2.5%. This sample comprised CD4+ T cells from blood, obtained at the 22-month timepoint. These receptors were taken from a human patient who received a liver transplant. Some T cells may be supplied by the graft donor.

This sequence joins TRBV5-1 and TRBJ2-3, with TRBD1 matching over 7 bases. CDR3 size: 14 residues. V was clipped by 6 bases and J by 0 bases; unmatched bases: 4. Germline V gives CDR1 SGHRS, CDR2 YFSETQ. Here the CDR3 DNA reads TGCGCCAGCACACAGGGGCCGAGCACAGATACGCAGTATTTT. Protein product: CASTQGPSTDTQYF.

CDR3 in amino acids: CSARDRGREQYF. The CDR3 region has the DNA TGCAGCGCGCGGGACAGGGGTCGGGAGCAGTACTTC. V gene TRBV29-1 combines with J gene TRBJ2-7, with TRBD1 matching over 10 bases. There are 12 residues in the CDR3. J was trimmed by 7 bases and V by 7 bases; bases with no gene match: 7. CDR1 and CDR2 from the germline V gene are SQVTM and ANQGSEA.

The chain carries TRBV18 and TRBJ2-7; 11 bases align to TRBD2. Germline V gene sequence: CDR1 KGHSH, CDR2 LQKENI. V lost 2 bases, J lost 3 bases, and 3 bases stayed unmatched. The CDR3 has 15 residues. In DNA form, the CDR3 reads TGTGCCAGCTCACCAACTAGCGGGAGCGACTACGAGCAGTACTTC. It yields the protein CASSPTSGSDYEQYF.

The chain couples TRBV7-2 to TRBJ2-7; 13 bases agree with TRBD2. The CDR3 covers 16 residues. Losses at the gene ends were 5 bases for V and 6 bases for J; bases not matched to a gene: 10. Germline loops: CDR1 SGHTA, CDR2 FQGNSA. For the CDR3, the DNA is TGTGCCAGCAGCCCAAGGACTAGCGGGAGTTCTCTCGAGCAGTACTTC. Its protein is CASSPRTSGSSLEQYF.

V and J are TRBV28 and TRBJ2-7; D is undetermined. Germline V lookup: CDR1 MDHEN, CDR2 SYDVKM. The germline V and J ends were trimmed by 6 bases and 3 bases, with 15 bases remaining between them. CDR3 length equals 14 residues. CDR3 DNA sequence: TGTGCCAGCAGCCCAACCGGAGTGAGCTACGAGCAGTACTTC. Amino acids: CASSPTGVSYEQYF.

CDR3 amino acids: CASSAAGGRFSGNTIYF. The CDR3 nucleotides are TGTGCCAGCAGCGCCGCGGGGGGCCGATTCTCTGGAAACACCATATATTTT. The chain recombines TRBV9 with TRBJ1-3, with a tentative D call TRBD1 (6 bases). CDR3 length: 17 amino acids. Trimming shortened V by 3 bases and J by 0 bases, and 16 bases separated the two germline ends. CDR1 is SGDLS and CDR2 is YYNGEE in the germline V gene.

CDR3 region: CASSRGGARDTQYF. Written as DNA, the CDR3 is TGTGCCAGCAGCCGGGGGGGGGCGCGAGATACGCAGTATTTT. V and J are TRBV6-5 and TRBJ2-3, with 8 bases identical to TRBD2. This CDR3 spans 14 amino acids. J gave up 5 bases and V 6 bases, and 7 bases lay outside the gene matches. Germline V lookup: CDR1 MNHEY, CDR2 SVGAGI.

The J gene is TRBJ2-7, the V gene TRBV10-3; a possible D gene is TRBD1 (6 bases). The germline V gene encodes CDR1 ENHRY and CDR2 SYGVKD. V dropped 8 bases and J dropped 4 bases, with 12 bases sitting between them. The CDR3 has 12 residues. The CDR3 reads CAISRQVYEQYF. The CDR3 DNA reads as TGTGCCATCTCCCGACAGGTATACGAGCAGTACTTC.

This chain links TRBV19 with TRBJ1-3, with D unclear. The CDR3 extends over 16 amino acids. V shed 3 bases and J shed 4 bases, with 16 bases lying between them. Germline V gives CDR1 LNHDA, CDR2 SQIVND (reference sequence). The CDR3 bases are TGTGCCAGTAGTATCCCGCGTCCGACCGGAGGAAACACCATATATTTT. Translation: CASSIPRPTGGNTIYF.

The rearrangement links TRBV7-2 to TRBJ2-3; 12 nucleotides align to TRBD2. The CDR3 covers 18 residues. Trimming removed 5 bases from V and 2 bases from J; junction bases left unmatched: 11. Germline CDR1 and CDR2: SGHTA and FQGNSA. CDR3 sequence: CASSPGALAGGLTDTQYF. For the CDR3, the DNA is TGTGCCAGCAGCCCAGGAGCCCTAGCGGGGGGGCTCACAGATACGCAGTATTTT.

In DNA form, the CDR3 reads TGTGCCATCAGGGGGGCTAGCTATGGCTACACCTTC. Residues: CAIRGASYGYTF. The genes are TRBV10-3 and TRBJ1-2, with D possibly being TRBD1 (6 bases). Trimming removed 6 bases at V and 4 bases at J, with 9 bases between. Germline V lookup: CDR1 ENHRY, CDR2 SYGVKD. There are 12 residues in the CDR3.

J is TRBJ1-5 and V is TRBV5-1; possible D gene TRBD1, 5 bases. The CDR3 totals 15 residues. Trimming pared 0 bases from V and 7 bases from J, leaving 14 bases between. Germline V gene data show CDR1 as SGHRS and CDR2 as YFSETQ. CDR3 region: CASSLDSGFGQPQHF. In DNA form, the CDR3 reads TGCGCCAGCAGCTTGGATTCAGGGTTCGGACAGCCCCAGCATTTT.

This clone came up a few times. The chain has TRBV6-5 and TRBJ2-1; TRBD1 matches 11 bases. The CDR3 loop spans 15 amino acids. Trimming took 5 bases from V and 7 from J; bases not matched to a gene: 7. The germline CDR1 and CDR2 sequences are MNHEY and SVGAGI. CDR3 nucleotides: TGTGCCAGCAGTAAAGGACAGGGGGCGCAGAATGAGCAGTTCTTC. The encoded protein is CASSKGQGAQNEQFF.

The chain employs TRBV7-2 and TRBJ2-5; D call uncertain. The germline CDR1 and CDR2 sequences are SGHTA and FQGNSA. V lost 0 bases and J lost 2, with 16 bases in between. This CDR3 contains 17 residues. In DNA, the CDR3 is TGTGCCAGCAGCTTAGCGCTGGGGTTGGGAAGTCAAGAGACCCAGTACTTC. Its protein product is CASSLALGLGSQETQYF.

This chain uses TRBV5-1 with TRBJ2-5; 8 bases line up with TRBD2. V trimming: 4 bases; J trimming: 5 bases; junction bases outside the gene matches: 7. The length of the CDR3 is 14 residues. The germline gives CDR1 SGHRS, CDR2 YFSETQ. The CDR3 is CASSTGGVEETQYF. The CDR3 coding sequence is TGCGCCAGCAGCACCGGGGGGGTTGAGGAGACCCAGTACTTC.

The V and J genes are TRBV7-9 and TRBJ2-7, with 10 positions matching TRBD2. V was clipped by 5 bases and J by 0 bases; unmatched bases: 13. CDR1 is SEHNR and CDR2 is FQNEAQ in the germline V gene (reference sequence). This CDR3 is 18 amino acids long. CDR3 protein: CASSGLALAGGLSYEQYF. CDR3 sequence (DNA): TGTGCCAGCAGCGGCCTCGCTTTAGCGGGGGGTCTCTCCTACGAGCAGTACTTC.

Here the CDR3 reads CASSSIGTEAFF. CDR3 nucleotide sequence: TGTGCCAGCAGTTCGATCGGAACAGAAGCTTTCTTT. V is TRBV28 and J is TRBJ1-1; D gene uncertain. This CDR3 region has 12 residues. V lost 4 bases to trimming and J lost 8 bases, with 11 bases between them. The germline CDR1 and CDR2 sequences are MDHEN and SYDVKM.

CDR3 sequence reads: CASSTKLPDTQYF. CDR3 coding DNA: TGCGCCAGCAGCACTAAGTTGCCAGATACGCAGTATTTT. The genes are TRBV5-1 and TRBJ2-3, with D uncertain. With 4 bases removed from V and 4 bases from J, the gap between germline ends came to 10 bases. Per germline, CDR1 SGHRS and CDR2 YFSETQ. The CDR3 extends over 13 amino acids.

The J gene is TRBJ2-1, the V gene TRBV5-1, with D perhaps matching TRBD1 (5 bases). V lost 2 bases, J lost 7 bases, and 16 bases lay in between. This CDR3 has 15 residues. The germline CDR1 and CDR2 sequences are SGHRS and YFSETQ. The CDR3 DNA is TGCGCCAGCAGCTTAGGGGTGGGCCAAGTAAATGAGCAGTTCTTC. Amino acid sequence: CASSLGVGQVNEQFF.

This clone was detected ten times or more. The V call is TRBV6-5, the J call TRBJ2-1; 7 positions agree with TRBD1. V lost 8 bases, J lost 3 bases, and 7 bases stayed unmatched. The germline gives CDR1 MNHEY, CDR2 SVGAGI. The CDR3 sequence is 14 residues long. CDR3 in amino acids: CASRRGTDYNEQFF. The CDR3 bases are TGTGCCAGCCGAAGAGGGACAGACTACAATGAGCAGTTCTTC.